These 13 T cell receptor beta chains were all obtained from the same sample, sequenced in a study of control samples from healthy donors and cancer patients. Generated by immunoSEQ multiplex PCR, the TCRdb table keeps only in-frame clones and is missing some. This table has approximately 140,000 clones, roughly 94% appearing once. Sequencing used blood. The receptors stem from a middle-aged man in good health.

The chain is built from TRBV4-2 and TRBJ1-2; 7 nucleotides agree with TRBD1. The CDR3 has 16 residues. The germline gives CDR1 LGHNA, CDR2 YNFKEQ. The junction had 11 bases not matched to a gene; V was cut back by 0 bases and J by 7 bases. CDR3 loop: CASSQEGTALRLGYTF. The CDR3 nucleotides read TGTGCCAGCAGCCAAGAGGGGACAGCCTTACGGCTTGGCTACACCTTC.

This sequence joins TRBV6-5 and TRBJ1-1, with 9 bases matching TRBD1. Germline-derived CDR1 and CDR2 are MNHEY and SVGAGI. Unmatched junction bases numbered 11, after V lost 5 bases and J lost 7 bases. The CDR3 is made up of 15 amino acids. The CDR3 sequence is CASSLDRGSGGEAFF. In DNA form, the CDR3 reads TGTGCCAGCAGTCTTGACAGGGGGAGTGGGGGTGAAGCTTTCTTT.

CDR3 region: CASSPQGQTSYEQYF. The CDR3, as DNA: TGTGCCAGCTCACCACAGGGACAGACCTCCTACGAGCAGTACTTC. The chain recombines TRBV18 with TRBJ2-7; the match to TRBD1 covers 7 bases. Germline V gene sequence: CDR1 KGHSH, CDR2 LQKENI. The CDR3 has 15 amino acids. V lost 1 base, J lost 0 bases, and 3 bases stayed unmatched.

The chain is built from TRBV28 and TRBJ2-1; 12 bases align to TRBD2. V lost 5 bases, J lost 8 bases, and 22 bases stayed unmatched. Germline V gene sequence: CDR1 MDHEN, CDR2 SYDVKM. The CDR3 covers 20 residues. This chain's CDR3 is CASSPTLRLAGVPRRHEQFF. CDR3 in DNA: TGTGCCAGCAGTCCTACCCTCCGACTAGCGGGAGTCCCAAGGAGGCATGAGCAGTTCTTC. The full variable domain, its missing parts supplied by reference TRBV28 and TRBJ2-1, is DVKVTQSSRYLVKRTGEKVFLECVQDMDHENMFWYRQDPGLGLRLIYFSYDVKMKEKGDIPEGYSVSREKKERFSLILESASTNQTSMYLCASSPTLRLAGVPRRHEQFFGPGTRLTVL.

The chain has TRBV4-3 and TRBJ2-5, with TRBD2 matching 7 bases. The CDR3 length is 19 residues. The ends lost 3 bases at V and 2 bases at J; junction bases unmatched: 18. Germline V gives CDR1 LGHNA, CDR2 YSLEER. CDR3 region: CASSQTRTPFSGGQETQYF. CDR3 DNA: TGCGCCAGCAGCCAGACCCGTACTCCTTTTTCCGGGGGGCAAGAGACCCAGTACTTC.

The chain couples TRBV27 to TRBJ2-7; 7 nucleotides align to TRBD1. The germline gives CDR1 MNHEY, CDR2 SMNVEV (reference sequence). V lost 1 base to trimming and J lost 2 bases; unmatched junction nucleotides: 2. The CDR3 length is 14 residues. CDR3 nucleotide sequence: TGTGCCAGCAGTTTATTGGGGACAGCCTACGAGCAGTACTTC. Translation: CASSLLGTAYEQYF.

The CDR3 DNA reads as TGTGCCAGCAGCTTAACTCCGGCAACCGGGGAGCTGTTTTTT. It specifies CASSLTPATGELFF. The chain carries TRBV7-3 and TRBJ2-2; no firm D call. CDR3 length: 14 amino acids. V dropped 0 bases and J dropped 5 bases, with 7 bases sitting between them. The germline gives CDR1 SGHTA, CDR2 FQGTGA.

This clone came up once. The CDR3 DNA reads as TGTGCCAGTAGTCCCGACAGGAATTATTCACCCCTCCACTTT. It encodes CASSPDRNYSPLHF. The chain is built from TRBV19 and TRBJ1-6, with a possible D match to TRBD1 (6 bases). This CDR3 is built from 14 residues. V was clipped by 5 bases and J by 8 bases, with 13 bases between them. Germline lookup yields CDR1 LNHDA and CDR2 SQIVND (reference sequence). Based on the CDR3 plus reference TRBV19 and TRBJ1-6, the full variable domain is DGGITQSPKYLFRKEGQNVTLSCEQNLNHDAMYWYRQDPGQGLRLIYYSQIVNDFQKGDIAEGYSVSREKKESFPLTVTSAQKNPTAFYLCASSPDRNYSPLHFGNGTRLTVT.

This chain joins TRBV2 and TRBJ1-6; D is uncertain. This CDR3 region has 14 residues. V lost 6 bases and J 9 bases, leaving 15 bases between the germline ends. Germline lookup yields CDR1 SNHLY and CDR2 FYNNEI. CDR3 loop: CASSSPSEGSPLHF. CDR3 coding DNA: TGTGCCAGCAGCAGCCCCTCGGAAGGTTCACCCCTCCACTTT.

The CDR3: CASSRGDSGNQPQHF. The CDR3 bases are TGTGCCAGCAGCAGGGGAGACAGCGGCAATCAGCCCCAGCATTTT. The rearrangement links TRBV9 to TRBJ1-5; tentatively, D is TRBD1 (5 bases). Germline CDR1 is SGDLS and CDR2 is YYNGEE. Trimming cost V 4 bases and J 2 bases, with 13 bases left between them. The CDR3 is 15 residues long.

The count of this clone is one. This rearrangement joins TRBV6-5 to TRBJ2-7, with D perhaps TRBD1 or TRBD2 (6 bases each). V was cut by 5 bases and J by 4 bases, with 18 bases left in between. CDR1 MNHEY and CDR2 SVGAGI come from the germline V gene. CDR3 length: 15 residues. The CDR3 region is CASSHALGGGYEQYF. The CDR3 DNA follows: TGTGCCAGCAGTCACGCCTTGGGGGGCGGTTACGAGCAGTACTTC.

V usage is TRBV5-6 and J usage is TRBJ1-2; TRBD1 might be the D (6 bases). The germline gives CDR1 SGHDT, CDR2 YYEEEE. With 0 bases removed from V and 0 bases from J, the gap between germline ends came to 9 bases. This CDR3 is built from 15 residues. CDR3: CASSLATGSNYGYTF. The CDR3 bases are TGTGCCAGCAGCTTGGCGACAGGTTCTAACTATGGCTACACCTTC.

The gene calls are TRBV30 and TRBJ2-3; 12 bases line up with TRBD2. V shed 3 bases and J 10 bases; nucleotides not matched to a gene: 14. Germline loops: CDR1 GTSNPN, CDR2 SVGIG (reference sequence). The length of the CDR3 is 16 residues. The CDR3 sequence: CAWSPGLAGSTEAQYF. DNA of the CDR3: TGTGCCTGGAGCCCGGGACTAGCGGGCTCCACGGAGGCGCAGTATTTT.